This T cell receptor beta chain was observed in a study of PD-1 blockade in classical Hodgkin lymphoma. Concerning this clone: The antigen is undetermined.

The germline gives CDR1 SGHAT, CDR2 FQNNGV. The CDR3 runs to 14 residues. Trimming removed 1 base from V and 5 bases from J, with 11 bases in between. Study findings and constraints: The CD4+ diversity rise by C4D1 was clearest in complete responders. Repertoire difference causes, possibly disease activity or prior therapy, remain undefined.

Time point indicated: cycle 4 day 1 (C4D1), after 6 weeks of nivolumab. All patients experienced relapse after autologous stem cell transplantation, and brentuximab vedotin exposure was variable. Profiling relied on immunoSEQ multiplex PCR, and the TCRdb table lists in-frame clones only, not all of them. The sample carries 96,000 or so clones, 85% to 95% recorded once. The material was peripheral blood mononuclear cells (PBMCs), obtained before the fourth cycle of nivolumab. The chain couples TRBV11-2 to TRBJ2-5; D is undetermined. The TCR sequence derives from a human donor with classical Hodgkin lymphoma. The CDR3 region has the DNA TGTGCCAGCAGCTTAGGCCTAGTGGAGGAGACCCAGTACTTC. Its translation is CASSLGLVEETQYF.